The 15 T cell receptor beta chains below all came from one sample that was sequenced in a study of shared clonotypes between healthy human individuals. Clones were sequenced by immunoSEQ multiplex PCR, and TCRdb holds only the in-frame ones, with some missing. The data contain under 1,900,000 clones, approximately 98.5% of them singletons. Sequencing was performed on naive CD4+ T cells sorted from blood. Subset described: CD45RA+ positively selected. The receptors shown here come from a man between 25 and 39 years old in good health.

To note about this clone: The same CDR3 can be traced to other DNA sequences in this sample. CDR3 DNA sequence: TGCGCCAGCAGCTTGGAGGGCTTGGGAGATACGCAGTATTTT. It codes for CASSLEGLGDTQYF. The chain combines TRBV5-1 with TRBJ2-3; D is uncertain. CDR3 size: 14 residues. CDR1 is SGHRS, CDR2 YFSETQ, per germline. The V and J ends lost 0 bases and 5 bases respectively, with 10 bases between them. The full variable domain, with the rest looked up from reference TRBV5-1 and TRBJ2-3, is KAGVTQTPRYLIKTRGQQVTLSCSPISGHRSVSWYQQTPGQGLQFLFEYFSETQRNKGNFPGRFSGRQFSNSRSEMNVSTLELGDSALYLCASSLEGLGDTQYFGPGTRLTVL.

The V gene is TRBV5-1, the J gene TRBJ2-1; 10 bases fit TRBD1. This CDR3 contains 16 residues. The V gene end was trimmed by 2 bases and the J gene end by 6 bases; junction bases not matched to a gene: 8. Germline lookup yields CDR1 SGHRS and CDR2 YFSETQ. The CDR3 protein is CASSFQPGQGLNEQFF. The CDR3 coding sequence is TGCGCCAGCAGCTTTCAGCCGGGACAGGGGCTCAATGAGCAGTTCTTC.

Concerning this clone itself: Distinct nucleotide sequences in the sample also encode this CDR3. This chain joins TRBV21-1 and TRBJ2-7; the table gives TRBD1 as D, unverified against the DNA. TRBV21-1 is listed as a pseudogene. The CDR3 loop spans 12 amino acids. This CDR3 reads CASSPSSYEQYF. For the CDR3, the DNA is TGTGCCAGCAGCCCCAGCTCCTACGAGCAGTACTTC.

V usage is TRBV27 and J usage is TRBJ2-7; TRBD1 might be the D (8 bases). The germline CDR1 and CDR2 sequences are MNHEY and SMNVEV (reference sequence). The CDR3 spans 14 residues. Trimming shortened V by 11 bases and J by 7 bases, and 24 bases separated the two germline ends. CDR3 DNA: TGTGCCGTTTCCCCACAGGGGGGGGTTCGGGAGCAGTACTTC. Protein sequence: CAVSPQGGVREQYF.

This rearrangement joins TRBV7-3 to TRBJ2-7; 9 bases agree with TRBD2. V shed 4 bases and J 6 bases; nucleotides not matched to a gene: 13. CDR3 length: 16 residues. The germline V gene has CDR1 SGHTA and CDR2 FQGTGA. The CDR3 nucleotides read TGTGCCAGCAGCTCCTCCAGACTAGCGGCTCTGAGCGAGCAGTACTTC. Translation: CASSSSRLAALSEQYF.

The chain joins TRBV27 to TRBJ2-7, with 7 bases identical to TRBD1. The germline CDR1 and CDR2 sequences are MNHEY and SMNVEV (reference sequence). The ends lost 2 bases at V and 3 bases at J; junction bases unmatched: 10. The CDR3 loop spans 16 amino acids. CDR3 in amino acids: CASSLRPTGILYEQYF. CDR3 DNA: TGTGCCAGCAGTTTACGCCCGACAGGGATTCTCTACGAGCAGTACTTC.

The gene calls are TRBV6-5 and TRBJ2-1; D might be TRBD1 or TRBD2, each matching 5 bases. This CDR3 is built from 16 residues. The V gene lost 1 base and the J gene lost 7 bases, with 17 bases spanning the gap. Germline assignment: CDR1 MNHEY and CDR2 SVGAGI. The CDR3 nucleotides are TGTGCCAGCAGTTACTGGAGACGCCGCGAGGGGAATGAGCAGTTCTTC. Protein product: CASSYWRRREGNEQFF.

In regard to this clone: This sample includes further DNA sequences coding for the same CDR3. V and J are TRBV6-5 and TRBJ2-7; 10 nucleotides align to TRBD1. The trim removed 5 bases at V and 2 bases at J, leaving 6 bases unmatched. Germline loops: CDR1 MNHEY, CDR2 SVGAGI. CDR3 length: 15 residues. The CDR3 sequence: CASSRPGQGAYEQYF. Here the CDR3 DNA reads TGTGCCAGCAGTCGCCCCGGACAGGGGGCCTACGAGCAGTACTTC.

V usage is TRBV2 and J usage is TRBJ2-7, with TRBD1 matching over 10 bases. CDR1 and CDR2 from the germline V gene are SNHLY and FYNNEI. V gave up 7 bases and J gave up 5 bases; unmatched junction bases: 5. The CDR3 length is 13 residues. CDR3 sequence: CASKGTGVNEQYF. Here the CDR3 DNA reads TGTGCCAGCAAAGGGACAGGGGTTAACGAGCAGTACTTC.

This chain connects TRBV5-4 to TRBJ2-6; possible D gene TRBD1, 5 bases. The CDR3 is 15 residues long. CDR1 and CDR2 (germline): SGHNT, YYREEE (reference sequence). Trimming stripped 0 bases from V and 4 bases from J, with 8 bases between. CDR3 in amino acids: CASSLVAGGANVLTF. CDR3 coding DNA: TGTGCCAGCAGCTTGGTAGCAGGGGGGGCCAACGTCCTGACTTTC.

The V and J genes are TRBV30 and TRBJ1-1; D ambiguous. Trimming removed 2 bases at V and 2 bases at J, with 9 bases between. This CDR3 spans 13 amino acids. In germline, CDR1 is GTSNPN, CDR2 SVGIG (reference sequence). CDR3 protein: CAWSRRTNTEAFF. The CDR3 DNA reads TGTGCCTGGAGTCGCAGGACTAACACTGAAGCTTTCTTT.

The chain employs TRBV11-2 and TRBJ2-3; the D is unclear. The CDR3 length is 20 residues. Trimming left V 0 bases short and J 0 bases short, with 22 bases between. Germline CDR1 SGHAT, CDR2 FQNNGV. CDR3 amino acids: CASSLDFAPAARSSTDTQYF. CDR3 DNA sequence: TGTGCCAGCAGCTTAGATTTCGCGCCGGCGGCCCGATCTAGCACAGATACGCAGTATTTT. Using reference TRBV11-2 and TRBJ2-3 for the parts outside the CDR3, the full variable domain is EAGVAQSPRYKIIEKRQSVAFWCNPISGHATLYWYQQILGQGPKLLIQFQNNGVVDDSQLPKDRFSAERLKGVDSTLKIQPAKLEDSAVYLCASSLDFAPAARSSTDTQYFGPGTRLTVL.

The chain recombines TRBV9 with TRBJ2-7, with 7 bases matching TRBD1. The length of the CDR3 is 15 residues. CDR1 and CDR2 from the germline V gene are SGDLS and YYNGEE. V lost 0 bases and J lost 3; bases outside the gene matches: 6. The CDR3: CASSVEIGTVYEQYF. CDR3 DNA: TGTGCCAGCAGCGTAGAAATAGGGACAGTCTACGAGCAGTACTTC.

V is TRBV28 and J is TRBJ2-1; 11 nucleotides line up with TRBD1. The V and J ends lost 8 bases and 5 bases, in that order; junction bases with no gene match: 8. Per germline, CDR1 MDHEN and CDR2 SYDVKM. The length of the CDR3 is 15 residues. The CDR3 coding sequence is TGTGCCAGCTGTCTGGACAGGGGGCCCCACAATGAGCAGTTCTTC. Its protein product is CASCLDRGPHNEQFF.

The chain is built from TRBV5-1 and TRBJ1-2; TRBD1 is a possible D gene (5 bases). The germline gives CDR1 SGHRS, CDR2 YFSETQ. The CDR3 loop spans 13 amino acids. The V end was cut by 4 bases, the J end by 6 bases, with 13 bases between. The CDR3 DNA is TGCGCCAGCAGCCTTAATCTAGGGGATGGCTACACCTTC. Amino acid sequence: CASSLNLGDGYTF.